This T cell receptor beta chain was sequenced in a study of T cell repertoires and HLA-DP antigens. Broader study findings: Pre-culture clonality, approximately 0.04, was far below sorted CD137+ clonality of 0.3 to 0.45. Clones undetected before culture averaged about 35% against one allele and 45% to 60% against the other.

Profiling relied on immunoSEQ multiplex PCR, and the TCRdb table lists in-frame clones only, not all of them. This sample has 90,000 to 130,000 clones, with roughly 92% found just once. Germline V gene data show CDR1 as LNHDA and CDR2 as SQIVND (reference sequence). The V end was cut by 7 bases, the J end by 3 bases, with 21 bases between. The CDR3 runs to 16 residues. Turning to this clone: Its antigen is not known.

Sequencing was performed on CD4+ T cells from PBMCs. The J gene is TRBJ1-2, the V gene TRBV19; weak D call: TRBD1 (5 bases). The clonotype originates from a woman between 18 and 29 years old in good health and CMV-seronegative. The CDR3 region is CASTTTVGGPHYGYTF. In DNA form, the CDR3 reads TGTGCCAGTACCACCACCGTGGGGGGACCTCACTATGGCTACACCTTC.